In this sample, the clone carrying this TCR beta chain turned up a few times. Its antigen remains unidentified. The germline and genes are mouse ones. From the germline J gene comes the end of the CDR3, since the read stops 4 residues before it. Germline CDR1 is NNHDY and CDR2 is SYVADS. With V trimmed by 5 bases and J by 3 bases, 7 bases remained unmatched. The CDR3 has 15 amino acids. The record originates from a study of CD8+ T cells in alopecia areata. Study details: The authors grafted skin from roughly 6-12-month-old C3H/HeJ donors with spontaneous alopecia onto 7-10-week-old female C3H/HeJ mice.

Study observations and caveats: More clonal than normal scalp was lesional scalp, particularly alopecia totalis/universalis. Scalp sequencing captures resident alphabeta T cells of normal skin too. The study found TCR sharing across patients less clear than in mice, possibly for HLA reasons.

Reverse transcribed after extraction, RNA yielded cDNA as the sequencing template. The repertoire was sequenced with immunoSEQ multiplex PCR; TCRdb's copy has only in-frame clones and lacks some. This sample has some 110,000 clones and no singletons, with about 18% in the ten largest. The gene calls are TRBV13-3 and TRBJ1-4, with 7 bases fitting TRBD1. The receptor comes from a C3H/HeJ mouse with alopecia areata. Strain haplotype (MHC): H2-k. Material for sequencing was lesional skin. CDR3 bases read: TGTGCCAGCAGGCCAGGGGGGAGGACCAACGAA. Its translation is CASRPGGRTNE. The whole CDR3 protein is CASRPGGRTNERLFF.